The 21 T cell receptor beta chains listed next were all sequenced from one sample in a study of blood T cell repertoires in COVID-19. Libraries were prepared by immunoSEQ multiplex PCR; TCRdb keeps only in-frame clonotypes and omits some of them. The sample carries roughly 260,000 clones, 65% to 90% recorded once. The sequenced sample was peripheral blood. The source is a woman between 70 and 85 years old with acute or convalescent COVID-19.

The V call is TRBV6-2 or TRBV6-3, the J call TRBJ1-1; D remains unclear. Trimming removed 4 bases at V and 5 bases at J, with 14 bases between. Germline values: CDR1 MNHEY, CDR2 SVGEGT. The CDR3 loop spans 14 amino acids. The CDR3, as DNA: TGTGCCAGCAGTTCCCCCCATGCGGGGACTGAAGCTTTCTTT. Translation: CASSSPHAGTEAFF.

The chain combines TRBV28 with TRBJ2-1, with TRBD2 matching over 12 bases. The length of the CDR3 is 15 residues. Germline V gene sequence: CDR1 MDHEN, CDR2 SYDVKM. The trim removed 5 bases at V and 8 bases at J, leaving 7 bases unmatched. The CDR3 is CASSPSGGAGYEQFF. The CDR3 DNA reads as TGTGCCAGCAGTCCTAGCGGGGGGGCCGGCTATGAGCAGTTCTTC.

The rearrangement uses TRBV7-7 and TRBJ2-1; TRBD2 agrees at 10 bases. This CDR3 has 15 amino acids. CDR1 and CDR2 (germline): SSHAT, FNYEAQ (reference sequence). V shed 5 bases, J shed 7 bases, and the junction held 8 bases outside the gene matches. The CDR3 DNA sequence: TGTGCCAGCAGCGCCGGGACTAGCGAGGTAAATGAGCAGTTCTTC. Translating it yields CASSAGTSEVNEQFF.

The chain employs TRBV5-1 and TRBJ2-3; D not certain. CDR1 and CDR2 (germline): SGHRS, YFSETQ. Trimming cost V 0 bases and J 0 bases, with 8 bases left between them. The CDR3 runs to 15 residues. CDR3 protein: CASSLVATSTDTQYF. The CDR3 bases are TGCGCCAGCAGCTTGGTGGCGACTAGCACAGATACGCAGTATTTT.

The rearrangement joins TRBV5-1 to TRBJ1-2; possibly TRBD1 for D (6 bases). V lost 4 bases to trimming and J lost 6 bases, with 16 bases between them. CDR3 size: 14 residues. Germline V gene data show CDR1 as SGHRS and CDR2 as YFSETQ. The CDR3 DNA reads TGCGCCAGCAGCGCCTCACAGGGCCTAGATGGCTACACCTTC. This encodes CASSASQGLDGYTF.

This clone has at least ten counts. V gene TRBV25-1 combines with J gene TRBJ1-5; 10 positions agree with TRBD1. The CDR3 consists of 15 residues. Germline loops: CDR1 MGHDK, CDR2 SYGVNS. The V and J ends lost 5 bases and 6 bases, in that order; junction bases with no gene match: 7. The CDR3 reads CASSPATGGTQPQHF. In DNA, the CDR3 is TGTGCCAGCAGTCCCGCGACAGGGGGCACTCAGCCCCAGCATTTT. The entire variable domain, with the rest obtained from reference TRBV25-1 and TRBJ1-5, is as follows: EADIYQTPRYLVIGTGKKITLECSQTMGHDKMYWYQQDPGMELHLIHYSYGVNSTEKGDLSSESTVSRIRTEHFPLTLESARPSHTSQYLCASSPATGGTQPQHFGDGTRLSIL.

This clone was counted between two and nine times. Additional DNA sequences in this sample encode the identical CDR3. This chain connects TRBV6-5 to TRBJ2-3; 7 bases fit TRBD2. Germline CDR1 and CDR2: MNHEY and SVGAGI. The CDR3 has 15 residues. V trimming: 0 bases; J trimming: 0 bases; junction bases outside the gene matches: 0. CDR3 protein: CASSYSGLSTDTQYF. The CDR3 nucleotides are TGTGCCAGCAGTTACTCGGGACTAAGCACAGATACGCAGTATTTT.

The chain's CDR3 is CASSLWTGSGANVLTF. The CDR3 DNA sequence: TGCGCCAGCAGCTTATGGACAGGGTCTGGGGCCAACGTCCTGACTTTC. The chain is built from TRBV5-1 and TRBJ2-6, with 8 positions matching TRBD1. V gave up 2 bases and J gave up 1 base; unmatched junction bases: 2. The CDR3 is 16 amino acids. CDR1 is SGHRS, CDR2 YFSETQ, per germline.

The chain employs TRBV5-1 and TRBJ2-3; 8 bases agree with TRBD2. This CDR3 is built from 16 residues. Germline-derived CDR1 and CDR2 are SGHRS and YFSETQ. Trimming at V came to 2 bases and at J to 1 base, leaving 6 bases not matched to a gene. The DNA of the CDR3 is TGCGCCAGCAGCTTAATTTTCGGGGGGGGCACAGATACGCAGTATTTT. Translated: CASSLIFGGGTDTQYF.

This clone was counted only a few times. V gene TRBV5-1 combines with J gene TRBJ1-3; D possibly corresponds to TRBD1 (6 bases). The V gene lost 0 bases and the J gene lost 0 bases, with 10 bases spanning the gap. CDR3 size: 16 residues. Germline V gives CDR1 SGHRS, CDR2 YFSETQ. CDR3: CASSLGQAFSGNTIYF. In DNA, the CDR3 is TGCGCCAGCAGCTTGGGACAGGCCTTCTCTGGAAACACCATATATTTT.

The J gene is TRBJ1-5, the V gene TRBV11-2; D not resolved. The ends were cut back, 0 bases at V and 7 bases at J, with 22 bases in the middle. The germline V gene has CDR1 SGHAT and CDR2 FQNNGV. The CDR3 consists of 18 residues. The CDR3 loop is CASSLDGTITRAGQPQHF. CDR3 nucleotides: TGTGCCAGCAGCTTAGATGGAACAATAACTAGAGCAGGACAGCCCCAGCATTTT.

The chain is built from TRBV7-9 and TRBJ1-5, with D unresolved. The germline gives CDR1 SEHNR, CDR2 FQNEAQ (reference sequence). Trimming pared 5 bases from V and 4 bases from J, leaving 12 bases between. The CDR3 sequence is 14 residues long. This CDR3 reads CASSASTGNQPQHF. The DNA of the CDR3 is TGTGCCAGCAGCGCGTCGACGGGGAATCAGCCCCAGCATTTT. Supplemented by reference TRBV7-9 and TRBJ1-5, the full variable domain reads DTGVSQNPRHKITKRGQNVTFRCDPISEHNRLYWYRQTLGQGPEFLTYFQNEAQLEKSRLLSDRFSAERPKGSFSTLEIQRTEQGDSAMYLCASSASTGNQPQHFGDGTRLSIL.

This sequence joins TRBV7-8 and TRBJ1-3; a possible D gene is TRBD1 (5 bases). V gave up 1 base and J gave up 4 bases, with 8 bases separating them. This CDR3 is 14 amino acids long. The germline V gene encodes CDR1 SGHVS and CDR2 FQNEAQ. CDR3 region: CASSLVRVGNTIYF. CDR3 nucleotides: TGTGCCAGCAGCTTAGTCAGGGTCGGAAACACCATATATTTT.

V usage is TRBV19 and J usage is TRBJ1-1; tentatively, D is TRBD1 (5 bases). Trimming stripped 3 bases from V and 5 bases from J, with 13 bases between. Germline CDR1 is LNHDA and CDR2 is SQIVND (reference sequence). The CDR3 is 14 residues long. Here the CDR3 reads CASSIGGGFTEAFF. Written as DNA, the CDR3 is TGTGCCAGTAGTATCGGGGGTGGGTTTACTGAAGCTTTCTTT.

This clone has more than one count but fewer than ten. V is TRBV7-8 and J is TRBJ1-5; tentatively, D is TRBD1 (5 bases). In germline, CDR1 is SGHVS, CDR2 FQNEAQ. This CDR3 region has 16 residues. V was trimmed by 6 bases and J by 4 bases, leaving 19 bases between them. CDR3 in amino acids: CASSPRAAGGNQPQHF. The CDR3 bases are TGTGCCAGCAGTCCCAGGGCCGCCGGTGGTAATCAGCCCCAGCATTTT.

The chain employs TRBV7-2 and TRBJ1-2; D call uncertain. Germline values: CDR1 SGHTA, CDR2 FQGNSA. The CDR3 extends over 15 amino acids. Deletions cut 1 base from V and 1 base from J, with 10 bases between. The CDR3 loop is CASSLVAVNNYGYTF. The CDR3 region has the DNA TGTGCCAGCAGCTTAGTGGCAGTTAATAACTATGGCTACACCTTC. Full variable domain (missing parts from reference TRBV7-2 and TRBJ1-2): GAGVSQSPSNKVTEKGKDVELRCDPISGHTALYWYRQSLGQGLEFLIYFQGNSAPDKSGLPSDRFSAERTGGSVSTLTIQRTQQEDSAVYLCASSLVAVNNYGYTFGSGTRLTVV.

CDR3: CASSPPSRGPHQPQHF. The DNA for the CDR3 is TGTGCCAGCTCACCACCGTCCAGGGGCCCTCATCAGCCCCAGCATTTT. The chain combines TRBV18 with TRBJ1-5; perhaps TRBD1 as D (6 bases). CDR3 length equals 16 residues. The V end was cut by 0 bases, the J end by 5 bases, with 14 bases between. From germline, CDR1 is KGHSH and CDR2 LQKENI.

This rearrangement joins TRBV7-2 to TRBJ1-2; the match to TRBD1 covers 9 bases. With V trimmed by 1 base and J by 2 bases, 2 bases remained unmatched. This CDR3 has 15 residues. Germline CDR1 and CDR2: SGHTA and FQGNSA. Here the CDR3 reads CASSLGGTGNYGYTF. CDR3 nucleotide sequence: TGTGCCAGCAGCTTAGGGGGGACAGGGAACTATGGCTACACCTTC.

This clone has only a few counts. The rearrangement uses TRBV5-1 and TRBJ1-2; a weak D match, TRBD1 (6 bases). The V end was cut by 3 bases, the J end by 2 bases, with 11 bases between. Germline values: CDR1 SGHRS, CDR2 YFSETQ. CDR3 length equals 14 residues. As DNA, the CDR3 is TGCGCCAGCAGCTCCGGACAGTTGAACTATGGCTACACCTTC. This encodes CASSSGQLNYGYTF.

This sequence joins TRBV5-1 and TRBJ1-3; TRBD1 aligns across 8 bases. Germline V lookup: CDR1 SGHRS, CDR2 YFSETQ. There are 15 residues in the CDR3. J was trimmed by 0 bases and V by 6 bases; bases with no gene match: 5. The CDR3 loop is CASTRDRPSGNTIYF. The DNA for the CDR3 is TGCGCCAGCACCCGGGACAGGCCCTCTGGAAACACCATATATTTT. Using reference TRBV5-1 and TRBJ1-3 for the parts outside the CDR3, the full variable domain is KAGVTQTPRYLIKTRGQQVTLSCSPISGHRSVSWYQQTPGQGLQFLFEYFSETQRNKGNFPGRFSGRQFSNSRSEMNVSTLELGDSALYLCASTRDRPSGNTIYFGEGSWLTVV.

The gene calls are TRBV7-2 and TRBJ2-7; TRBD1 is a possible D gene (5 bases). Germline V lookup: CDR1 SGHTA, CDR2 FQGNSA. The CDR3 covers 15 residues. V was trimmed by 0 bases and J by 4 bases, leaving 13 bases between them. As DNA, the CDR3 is TGTGCCAGCAGCTTAGCATGGCAGGGAACTTACGAGCAGTACTTC. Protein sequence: CASSLAWQGTYEQYF.